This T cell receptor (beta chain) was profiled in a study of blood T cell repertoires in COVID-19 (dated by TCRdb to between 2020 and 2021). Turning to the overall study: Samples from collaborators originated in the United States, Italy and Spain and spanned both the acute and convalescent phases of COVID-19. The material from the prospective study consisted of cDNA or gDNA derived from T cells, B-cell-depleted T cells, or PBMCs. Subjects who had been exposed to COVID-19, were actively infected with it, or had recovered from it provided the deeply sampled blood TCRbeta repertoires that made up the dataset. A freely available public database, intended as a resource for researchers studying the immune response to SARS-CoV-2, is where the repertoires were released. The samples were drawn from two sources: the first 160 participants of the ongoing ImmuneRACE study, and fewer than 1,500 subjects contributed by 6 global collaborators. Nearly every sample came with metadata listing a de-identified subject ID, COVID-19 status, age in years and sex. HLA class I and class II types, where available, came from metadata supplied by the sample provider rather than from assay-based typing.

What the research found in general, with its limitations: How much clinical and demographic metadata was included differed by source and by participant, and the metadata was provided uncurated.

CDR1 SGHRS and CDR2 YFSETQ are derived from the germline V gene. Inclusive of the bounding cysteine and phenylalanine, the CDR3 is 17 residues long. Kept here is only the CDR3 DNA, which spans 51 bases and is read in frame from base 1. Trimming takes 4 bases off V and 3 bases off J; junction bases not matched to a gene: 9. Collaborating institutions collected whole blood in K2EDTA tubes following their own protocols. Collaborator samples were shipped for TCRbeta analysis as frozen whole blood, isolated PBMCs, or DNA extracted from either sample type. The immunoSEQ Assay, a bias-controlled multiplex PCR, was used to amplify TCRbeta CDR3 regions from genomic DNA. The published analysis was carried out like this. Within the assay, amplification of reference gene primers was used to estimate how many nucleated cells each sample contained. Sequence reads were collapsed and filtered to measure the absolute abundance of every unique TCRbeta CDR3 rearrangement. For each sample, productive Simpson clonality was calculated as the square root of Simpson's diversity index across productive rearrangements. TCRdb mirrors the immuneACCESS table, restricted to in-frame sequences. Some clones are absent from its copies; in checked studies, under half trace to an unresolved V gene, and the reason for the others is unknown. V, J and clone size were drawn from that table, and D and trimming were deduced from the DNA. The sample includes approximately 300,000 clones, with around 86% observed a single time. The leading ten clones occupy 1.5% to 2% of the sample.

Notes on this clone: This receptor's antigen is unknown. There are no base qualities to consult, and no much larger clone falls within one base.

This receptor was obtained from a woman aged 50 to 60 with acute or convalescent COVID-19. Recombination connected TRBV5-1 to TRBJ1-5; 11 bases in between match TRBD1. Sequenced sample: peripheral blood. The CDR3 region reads CASSPGGQGEYNQPQHF. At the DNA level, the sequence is TGCGCCAGCAGCCCGGGGGGACAGGGGGAATACAATCAGCCCCAGCATTTT.